This T cell receptor beta chain was captured in a study of T cell responses to AZD1222 COVID-19 vaccine. General study results and limits: With two AZD1222 doses given, Spike-specific TCR breadth and depth both rose. Donor demographics were predominantly white British with a female majority; clonal diversity may be underestimated.

Details on this clone: Its target is unknown.

The assay was immunoSEQ multiplex PCR, and TCRdb's table has in-frame clones only and misses some. Of about 150,000 clones in the sample, around 90% were seen once. Germline lookup yields CDR1 LGHNT and CDR2 FRNRAP. The V and J ends lost 6 bases and 5 bases, in that order; junction bases with no gene match: 6. This CDR3 contains 13 residues. The sequence was collected from an adult who received the AZD1222 COVID-19 vaccine. Sequencing was performed on peripheral blood, taken 28 days after the second AZD1222 dose. The V call is TRBV12-5, the J call TRBJ1-1; 7 bases align to TRBD1. The CDR3 loop reads CASGHMTGTEAFF. The CDR3 bases are TGTGCTAGTGGGCATATGACAGGGACTGAAGCTTTCTTT.